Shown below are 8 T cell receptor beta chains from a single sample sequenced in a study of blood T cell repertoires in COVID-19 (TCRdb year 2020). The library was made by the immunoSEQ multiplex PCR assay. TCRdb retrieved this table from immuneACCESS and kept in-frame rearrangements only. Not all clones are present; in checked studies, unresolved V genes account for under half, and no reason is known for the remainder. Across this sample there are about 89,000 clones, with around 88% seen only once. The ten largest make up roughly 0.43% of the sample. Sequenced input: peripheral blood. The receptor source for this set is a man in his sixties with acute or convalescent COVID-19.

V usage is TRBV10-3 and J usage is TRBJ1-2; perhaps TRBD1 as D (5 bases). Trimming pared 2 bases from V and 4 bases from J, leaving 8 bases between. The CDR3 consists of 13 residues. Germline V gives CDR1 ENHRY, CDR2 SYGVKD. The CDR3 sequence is CAISERGFYGYTF. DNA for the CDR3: TGTGCCATCAGTGAGCGGGGGTTCTATGGCTACACCTTC.

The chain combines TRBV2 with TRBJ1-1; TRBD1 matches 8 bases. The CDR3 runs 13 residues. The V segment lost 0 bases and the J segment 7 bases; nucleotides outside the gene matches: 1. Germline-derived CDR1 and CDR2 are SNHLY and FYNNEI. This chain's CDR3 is CASSEAGQGEAFF. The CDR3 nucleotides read TGTGCCAGCAGTGAAGCCGGACAGGGTGAAGCTTTCTTT.

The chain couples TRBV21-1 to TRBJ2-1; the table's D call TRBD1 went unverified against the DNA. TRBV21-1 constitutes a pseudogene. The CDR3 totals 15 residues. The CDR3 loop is CASSARGPPGNEQFF. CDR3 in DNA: TGTGCCAGCAGCGCTAGGGGCCCCCCTGGCAATGAGCAGTTCTTC.

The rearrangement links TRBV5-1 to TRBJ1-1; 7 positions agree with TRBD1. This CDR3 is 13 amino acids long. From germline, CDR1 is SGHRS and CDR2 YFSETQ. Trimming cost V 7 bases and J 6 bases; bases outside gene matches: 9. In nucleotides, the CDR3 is TGCGCCAGCGGGAGACAGGGTGGGGCTGAAGCTTTCTTT. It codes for CASGRQGGAEAFF.

CDR3 DNA sequence: TGTGCCAGCAGTGAAAAGAGGAACTATGGCTACACCTTC. Translation gives CASSEKRNYGYTF. V is TRBV6-1 and J is TRBJ1-2; no clear D gene. This CDR3 region has 13 residues. CDR1 MNHNS and CDR2 SASEGT come from the germline V gene. V was shortened by 2 bases and J by 2 bases, with 6 bases between the two germline ends.

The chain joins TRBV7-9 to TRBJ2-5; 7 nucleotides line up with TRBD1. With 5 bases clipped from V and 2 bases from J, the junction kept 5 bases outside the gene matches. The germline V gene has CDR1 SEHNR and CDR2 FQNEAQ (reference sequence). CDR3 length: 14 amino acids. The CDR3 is CASSPGQVQETQYF. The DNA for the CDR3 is TGTGCCAGCAGCCCAGGACAGGTTCAAGAGACCCAGTACTTC. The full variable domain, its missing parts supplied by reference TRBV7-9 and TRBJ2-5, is DTGVSQNPRHKITKRGQNVTFRCDPISEHNRLYWYRQTLGQGPEFLTYFQNEAQLEKSRLLSDRFSAERPKGSFSTLEIQRTEQGDSAMYLCASSPGQVQETQYFGPGTRLLVL.

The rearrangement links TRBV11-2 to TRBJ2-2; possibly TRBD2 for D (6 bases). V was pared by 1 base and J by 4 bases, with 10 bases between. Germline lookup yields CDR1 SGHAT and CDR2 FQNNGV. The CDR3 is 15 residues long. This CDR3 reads CASSLVGRGTGELFF. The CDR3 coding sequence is TGTGCCAGCAGCTTAGTAGGGCGGGGCACCGGGGAGCTGTTTTTT.

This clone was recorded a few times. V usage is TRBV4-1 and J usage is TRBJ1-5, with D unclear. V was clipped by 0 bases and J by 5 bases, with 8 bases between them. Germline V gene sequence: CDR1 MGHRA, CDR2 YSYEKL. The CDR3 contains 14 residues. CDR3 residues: CASSQEEGDQPQHF. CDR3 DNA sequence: TGCGCCAGCAGCCAAGAGGAGGGTGATCAGCCCCAGCATTTT.